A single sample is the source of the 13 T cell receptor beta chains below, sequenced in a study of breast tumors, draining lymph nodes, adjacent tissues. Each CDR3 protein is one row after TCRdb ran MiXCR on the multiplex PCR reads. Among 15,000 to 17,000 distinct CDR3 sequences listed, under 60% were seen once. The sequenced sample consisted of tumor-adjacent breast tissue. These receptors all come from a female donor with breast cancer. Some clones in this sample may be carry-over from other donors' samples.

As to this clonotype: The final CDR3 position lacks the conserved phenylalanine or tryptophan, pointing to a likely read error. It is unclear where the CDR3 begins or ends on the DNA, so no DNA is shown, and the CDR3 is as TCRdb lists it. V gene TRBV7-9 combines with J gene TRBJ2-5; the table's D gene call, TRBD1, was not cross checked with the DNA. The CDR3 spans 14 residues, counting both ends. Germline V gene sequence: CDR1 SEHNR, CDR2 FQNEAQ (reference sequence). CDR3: CASSSTGFGYTFGS.

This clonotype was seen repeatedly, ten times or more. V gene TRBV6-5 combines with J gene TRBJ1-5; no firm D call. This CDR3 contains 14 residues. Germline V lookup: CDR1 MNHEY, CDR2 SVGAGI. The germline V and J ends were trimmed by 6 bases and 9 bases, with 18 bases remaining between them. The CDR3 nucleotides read TGTGCCAGCAGGCCCAGACCCGGTGTTGGGCCCCAGCATTTT. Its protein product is CASRPRPGVGPQHF.

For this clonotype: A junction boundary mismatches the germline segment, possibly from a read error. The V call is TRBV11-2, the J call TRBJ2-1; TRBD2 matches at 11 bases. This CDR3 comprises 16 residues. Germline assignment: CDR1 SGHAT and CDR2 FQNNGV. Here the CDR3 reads CASSSGLAATNNERFF. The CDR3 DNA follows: TGTGCCAGCAGCTCGGGACTAGCGGCGACCAACAATGAGCGGTTCTTC.

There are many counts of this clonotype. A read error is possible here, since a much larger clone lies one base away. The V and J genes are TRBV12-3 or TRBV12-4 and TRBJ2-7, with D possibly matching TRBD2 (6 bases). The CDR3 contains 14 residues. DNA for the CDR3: TGTGCCAACAGTTTAGGCGGACTACCATCCGAGCAGTACTTC. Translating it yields CANSLGGLPSEQYF.

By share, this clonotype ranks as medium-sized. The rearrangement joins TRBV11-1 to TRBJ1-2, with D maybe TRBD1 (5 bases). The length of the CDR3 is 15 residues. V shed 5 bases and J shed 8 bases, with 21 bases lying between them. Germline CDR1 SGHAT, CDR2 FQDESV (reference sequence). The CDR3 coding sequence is TGTGCCAGCAGCCCAGGGACCGCTCCGGCGTGGGGCTACACCTTC. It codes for CASSPGTAPAWGYTF.

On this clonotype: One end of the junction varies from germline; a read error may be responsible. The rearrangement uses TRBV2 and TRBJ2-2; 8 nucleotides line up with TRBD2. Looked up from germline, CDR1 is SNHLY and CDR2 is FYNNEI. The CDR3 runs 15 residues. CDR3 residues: CASRGTSSNSGELFF. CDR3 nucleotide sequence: TGTGCCAGCAGGGGGACTAGTTCGAACAGCGGGGAGCTGTTTTTT.

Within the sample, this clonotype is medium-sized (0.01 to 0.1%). In DNA, the CDR3 is TGCGCCAGCAGCTTGGTGACAGGGGGGACGGAGGAGCAGTACTTC. The encoded protein is CASSLVTGGTEEQYF. The chain joins TRBV5-1 to TRBJ2-7, with 9 bases lining up with TRBD1. The CDR3 has 15 amino acids. Trimming took 0 bases from V and 7 from J; bases not matched to a gene: 8. Germline CDR1 SGHRS, CDR2 YFSETQ.

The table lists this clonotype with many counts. CDR3 coding DNA: TGTGCCAGCAGTTTTTTGGCGGACACCGGGGAGCTGTTTTTT. Encoded protein: CASSFLADTGELFF. This sequence joins TRBV12-3 or TRBV12-4 and TRBJ2-2; D gene uncertain. The CDR3 is 14 residues long. V shed 3 bases and J shed 3 bases, with 8 bases lying between them.

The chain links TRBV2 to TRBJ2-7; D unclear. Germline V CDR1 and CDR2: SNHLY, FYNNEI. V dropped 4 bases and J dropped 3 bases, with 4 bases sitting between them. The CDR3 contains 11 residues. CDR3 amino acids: CASSVGYEQYF. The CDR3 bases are TGTGCCAGCAGTGTTGGCTACGAGCAGTACTTC.

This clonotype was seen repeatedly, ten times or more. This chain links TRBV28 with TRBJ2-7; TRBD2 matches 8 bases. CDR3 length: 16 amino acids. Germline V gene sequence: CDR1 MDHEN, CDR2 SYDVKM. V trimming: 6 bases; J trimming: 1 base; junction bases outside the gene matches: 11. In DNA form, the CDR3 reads TGTGCCAGCAGACTCCCAGGGACTAGTATTTCCTACGAGCAGTACTTC. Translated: CASRLPGTSISYEQYF.

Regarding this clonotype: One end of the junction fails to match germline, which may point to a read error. The CDR3 coding sequence is TGTGCCGGCAGCTCCAAGCCTAGCCTAGCCTACGAGCGGTACTTC. This codes for CAGSSKPSLAYERYF. The chain combines TRBV11-3 with TRBJ2-7; D might be TRBD2 (5 bases). Germline V CDR1 and CDR2: SGHNT, YENEEA. The CDR3 spans 15 residues.

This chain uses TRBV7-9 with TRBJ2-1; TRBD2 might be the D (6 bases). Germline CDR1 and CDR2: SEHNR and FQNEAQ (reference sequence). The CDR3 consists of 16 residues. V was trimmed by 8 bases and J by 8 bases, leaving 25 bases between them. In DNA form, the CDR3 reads TGTGCCAGCGTGCCCGGGACTCAGGGTTACAATGATGAGCAGTTCTTC. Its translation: CASVPGTQGYNDEQFF.

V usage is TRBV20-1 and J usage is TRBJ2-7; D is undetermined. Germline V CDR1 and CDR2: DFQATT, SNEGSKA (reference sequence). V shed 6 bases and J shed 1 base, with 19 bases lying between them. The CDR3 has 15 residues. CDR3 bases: TGCAGTGCCGGACCTGTGGGGATGGGTTCCTACGAGCAGTACGTC. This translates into CSAGPVGMGSYEQYV.